The present entry profiles one T cell receptor beta chain with its context. Its antigen is as yet unknown. The sample originates from a study of cytomegalovirus exposure and HLA in healthy donors. The study's findings and limits: Per a later analysis, under 20,000 TCR beta sequences showed association with HLA alleles at 0.05 false discovery rate. CMV serostatus stood as the only immune exposure information on hand.

V lost 2 bases, J lost 5 bases, and 3 bases stayed unmatched. The CDR3 runs 13 residues. Germline CDR1 and CDR2: LGHNA and YSLEER. It was with 60 Vbeta and 13 Jbeta primers that the PCR ran. TCRdb's table, derived via immunoSEQ multiplex PCR, lists solely in-frame clones and lacks some. Among around 220,000 clones, nearly 80% were seen once, and the ten largest hold around 2%. The sequencing sample was made of PBMCs. This clonotype originated in a man aged 18 to 30 in good health and CMV-seronegative. V usage is TRBV4-3 and J usage is TRBJ2-7; 7 bases are a match to TRBD1. Here the CDR3 DNA reads TGCGCCAGCAGCCAAAAAGACAGGGACGAGCAGTACTTC. It encodes CASSQKDRDEQYF.